This T cell receptor beta chain was sequenced for a study of T cell changes during pregnancy in multiple sclerosis. Profiling relied on immunoSEQ multiplex PCR, and the TCRdb table lists in-frame clones only, not all of them. Of about 49,000 clones listed, 90% to 95% are singletons. This CDR3 region has 13 residues. CDR1 and CDR2 (germline): SNHLY, FYNNEI. The ends lost 8 bases at V and 4 bases at J; junction bases unmatched: 3. The chain recombines TRBV2 with TRBJ2-7, with 12 bases identical to TRBD2. This clonotype originated in a female donor with multiple sclerosis, enrolled in a pregnancy study. The sequenced sample was peripheral blood, obtained after pregnancy. The DNA for the CDR3 is TGTGCCAGCGCCACTAGCGGGGGGTACGAGCAGTACTTC. It codes for CASATSGGYEQYF. Looking up the rest from reference TRBV2 and TRBJ2-7 gives the full variable domain: EPEVTQTPSHQVTQMGQEVILRCVPISNHLYFYWYRQILGQKVEFLVSFYNNEISEKSEIFDDQFSVERPDGSNFTLKIRSTKLEDSAMYFCASATSGGYEQYFGPGTRLTVT.